This T cell receptor beta chain was recovered during a study of CD8 T cells in ankylosing spondylitis. Study findings and constraints: A motif in TCR beta, a set of eight highly homologous variants, appeared characteristic of ankylosing spondylitis blood. Earlier work had already found some motif variants in reactive arthritis synovial fluid and blood.

MiXCR was run by TCRdb on the 5' RACE reads, yielding one entry per CDR3 protein. This table has over 450,000 distinct CDR3 sequences, roughly 12% appearing once. The germline V gene encodes CDR1 KGHSH and CDR2 LQKENI. The CDR3 is 14 amino acids. The V gene end was trimmed by 4 bases and the J gene end by 7 bases; junction bases not matched to a gene: 10. In its sample, this clonotype was seen a few times. Its antigen is unknown. Sequences were obtained from blood, either unsorted or a sorted T cell fraction (not recorded which). This receptor was taken from a male donor with ankylosing spondylitis. V is TRBV18 and J is TRBJ2-7; the match to TRBD2 covers 7 bases. The CDR3 here is CASSLSTGAGEQYF. In nucleotides, the CDR3 is TGTGCCAGCTCACTCAGCACGGGAGCGGGGGAGCAGTACTTC.